This T cell receptor beta chain appears in the sequencing data of a study of T cells in Graves' hyperthyroidism and ophthalmopathy. Turning to the study itself: Peripheral blood was acquired at first diagnosis, ahead of any therapy whatsoever.

Researchers amplified the TCR beta CDR3 regions from RNA transcripts. The study used the HTBI primer set for a first-round RT-PCR of the TCR CDR3. Each CDR3 protein is one row after TCRdb ran MiXCR on the multiplex PCR reads. The sample records about 410,000 distinct CDR3 sequences, roughly 14% being singletons. Study-level points and caveats: The blood repertoire included most of the expanded thyroid clonotypes above 0.001. Ophthalmopathy was predicted by the model a median of roughly 6.7 months ahead of onset.

This clonotype was counted at least ten times. What it recognizes is unknown. PBMCs came from around 9.7 ml fresh peripheral blood. Trimming removed 1 base from V and 7 bases from J, with 20 bases in between. Per the germline V gene, CDR1 is SEHNR and CDR2 is FQNEAQ (reference sequence). CDR3 length equals 17 residues. The receptor comes from a man aged 18-30 years with Graves' ophthalmopathy. Source material: blood. This rearrangement joins TRBV7-9 to TRBJ2-1; D may be TRBD2 (7 bases). CDR3 residues: CASSLVYSAGASNEQFF. The CDR3 nucleotides read TGTGCCAGCAGCTTAGTCTATTCGGCGGGGGCTTCTAATGAGCAGTTCTTC.